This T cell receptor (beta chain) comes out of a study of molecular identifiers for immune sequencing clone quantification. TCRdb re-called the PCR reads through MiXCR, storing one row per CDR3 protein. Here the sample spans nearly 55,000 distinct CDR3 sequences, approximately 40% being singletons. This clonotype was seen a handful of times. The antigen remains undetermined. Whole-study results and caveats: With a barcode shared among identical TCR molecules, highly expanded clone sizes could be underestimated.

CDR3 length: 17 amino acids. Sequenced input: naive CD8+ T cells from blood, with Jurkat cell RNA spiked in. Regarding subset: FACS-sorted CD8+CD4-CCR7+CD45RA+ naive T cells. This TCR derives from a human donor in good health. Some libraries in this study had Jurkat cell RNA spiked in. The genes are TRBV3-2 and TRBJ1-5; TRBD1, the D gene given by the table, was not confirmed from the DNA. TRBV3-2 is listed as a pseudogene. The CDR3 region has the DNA TGTGCCAGCGGACTAACCGGGGACATCTGGATTAATCAGCCCCAGCATTTT. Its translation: CASGLTGDIWINQPQHF.